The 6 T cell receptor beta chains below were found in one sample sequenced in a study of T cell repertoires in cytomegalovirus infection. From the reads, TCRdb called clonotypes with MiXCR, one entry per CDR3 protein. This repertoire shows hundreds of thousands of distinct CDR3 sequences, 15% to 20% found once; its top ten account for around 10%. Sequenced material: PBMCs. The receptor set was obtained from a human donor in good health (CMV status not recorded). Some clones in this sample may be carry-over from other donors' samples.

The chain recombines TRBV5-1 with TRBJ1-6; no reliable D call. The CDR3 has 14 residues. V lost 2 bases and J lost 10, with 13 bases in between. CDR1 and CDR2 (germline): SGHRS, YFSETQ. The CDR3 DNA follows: TGCGCCAGCAGCTTCGAGCGGGGTAACTCACCCCTCCACTTT. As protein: CASSFERGNSPLHF.

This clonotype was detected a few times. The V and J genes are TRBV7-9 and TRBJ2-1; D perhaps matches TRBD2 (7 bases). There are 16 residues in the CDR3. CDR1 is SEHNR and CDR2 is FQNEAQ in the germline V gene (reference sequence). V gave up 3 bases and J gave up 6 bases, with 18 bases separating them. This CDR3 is CASSFRWGGGGNEQFF. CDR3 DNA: TGTGCCAGCAGCTTTAGGTGGGGGGGAGGGGGCAATGAGCAGTTCTTC.

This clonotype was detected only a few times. CDR3: CSGVGGDEKLFF. The CDR3 coding sequence is TGCAGCGGCGTGGGGGGGGATGAAAAACTGTTTTTT. J is TRBJ1-4 and V is TRBV29-1, with a possible D match to TRBD1 (5 bases). The length of the CDR3 is 12 residues. From germline, CDR1 is SQVTM and CDR2 ANQGSEA. V was trimmed by 7 bases and J by 6 bases, leaving 12 bases between them.

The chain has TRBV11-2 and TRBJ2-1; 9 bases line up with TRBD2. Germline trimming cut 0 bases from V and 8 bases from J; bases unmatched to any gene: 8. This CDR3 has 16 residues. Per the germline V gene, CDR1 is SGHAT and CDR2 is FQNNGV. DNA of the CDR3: TGTGCCAGCAGCTTAGAGTTAGCGGGAGCGCTCGATGAGCAGTTCTTC. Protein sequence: CASSLELAGALDEQFF.

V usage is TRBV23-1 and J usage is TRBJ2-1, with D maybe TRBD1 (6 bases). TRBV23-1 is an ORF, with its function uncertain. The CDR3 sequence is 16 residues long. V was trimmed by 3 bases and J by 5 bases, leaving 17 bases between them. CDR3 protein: CASSHSGTSSHNEQFF. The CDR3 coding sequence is TGCGCCAGCAGTCACTCCGGGACAAGTAGTCACAATGAGCAGTTCTTC.

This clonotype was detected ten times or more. Here the CDR3 DNA reads TGTGCCAGCACCCCTGACAGGGTTGGCGCGATGAACACTGAAGCTTTCTTT. Translated, it gives CASTPDRVGAMNTEAFF. This chain links TRBV12-3 or TRBV12-4 with TRBJ1-1; 7 positions agree with TRBD1. Trimming removed 7 bases from V and 0 bases from J; junction bases left unmatched: 14. This CDR3 has 17 residues.